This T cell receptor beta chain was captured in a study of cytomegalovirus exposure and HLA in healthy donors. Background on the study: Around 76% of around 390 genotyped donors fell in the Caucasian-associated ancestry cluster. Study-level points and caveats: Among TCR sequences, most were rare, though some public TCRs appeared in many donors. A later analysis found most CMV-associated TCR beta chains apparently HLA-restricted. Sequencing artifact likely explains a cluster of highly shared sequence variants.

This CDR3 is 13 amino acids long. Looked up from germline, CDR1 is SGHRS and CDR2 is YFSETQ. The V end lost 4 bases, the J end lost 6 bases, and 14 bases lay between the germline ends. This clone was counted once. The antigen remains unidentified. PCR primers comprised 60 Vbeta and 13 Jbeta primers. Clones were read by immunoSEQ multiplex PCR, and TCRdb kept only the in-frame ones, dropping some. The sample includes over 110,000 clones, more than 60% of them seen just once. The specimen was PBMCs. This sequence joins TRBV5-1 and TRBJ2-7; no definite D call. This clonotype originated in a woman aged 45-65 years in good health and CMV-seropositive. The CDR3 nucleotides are TGCGCCAGCAGCCCCAATGTGGCAGGCGAGCAGTACTTC. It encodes CASSPNVAGEQYF.